The TCR beta chain described here comes from a study of blood T cell repertoires in COVID-19. The repertoire was sequenced with immunoSEQ multiplex PCR; TCRdb's copy has only in-frame clones and lacks some. The sample lists under 70,000 clones, around 87% seen once, with roughly a tenth in the top ten. Germline CDR1 and CDR2: MNHEY and SMNVEV (reference sequence). V shed 4 bases and J 3 bases; nucleotides not matched to a gene: 8. The CDR3 contains 15 residues. Input material: peripheral blood. This sequence joins TRBV27 and TRBJ2-7, with 8 bases aligning to TRBD1. The clonotype originates from a woman aged 18-30 years with acute or convalescent COVID-19. For the CDR3, the DNA is TGTGCCAGCAGTTCCGGGACAGGCGAGAACTACGAGCAGTACTTC. This encodes CASSSGTGENYEQYF.